This T cell receptor beta chain was captured in a study of blood T cell repertoires in COVID-19. Measured with immunoSEQ multiplex PCR; TCRdb has only the in-frame clones, and not every one. The table lists 170,000 or so clones, roughly 85% of them singletons. The CDR3 is made up of 18 amino acids. Trimming removed 4 bases from V and 4 bases from J; junction bases left unmatched: 10. Per germline, CDR1 SGHDT and CDR2 YYEEEE. The J gene is TRBJ2-1, the V gene TRBV5-6; 14 bases line up with TRBD2. The sample was peripheral blood. The sequence came from a woman aged 70-85 years with acute or convalescent COVID-19. In nucleotides, the CDR3 is TGTGCCAGCAGCCTCACCGGGACTAGCGGGAGCGTTTACAATGAGCAGTTCTTC. This sequence encodes CASSLTGTSGSVYNEQFF.